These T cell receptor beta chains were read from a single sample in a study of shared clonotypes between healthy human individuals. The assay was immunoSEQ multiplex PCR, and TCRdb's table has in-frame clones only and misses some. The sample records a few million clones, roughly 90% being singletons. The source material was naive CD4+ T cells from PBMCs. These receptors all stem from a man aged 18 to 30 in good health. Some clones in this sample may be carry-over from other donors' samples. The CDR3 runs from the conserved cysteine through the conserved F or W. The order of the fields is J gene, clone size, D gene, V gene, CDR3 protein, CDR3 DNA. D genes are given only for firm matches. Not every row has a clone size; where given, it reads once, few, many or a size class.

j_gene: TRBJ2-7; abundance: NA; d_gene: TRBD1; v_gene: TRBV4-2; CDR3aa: CASSLPGTGAYEQYF; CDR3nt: TGTGCCAGCAGCCTCCCCGGGACAGGGGCATACGAGCAGTACTTC
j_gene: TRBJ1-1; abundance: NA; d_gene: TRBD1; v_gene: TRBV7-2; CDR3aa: CASSPQGEAFF; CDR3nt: TGTGCCAGCAGCCCACAGGGGGAGGCTTTCTTT
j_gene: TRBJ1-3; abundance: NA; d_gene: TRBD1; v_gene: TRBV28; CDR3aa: CASRRTGTISGNTIYF; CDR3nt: TGTGCCAGCAGACGGACAGGCACTATCTCTGGAAACACCATATATTTT
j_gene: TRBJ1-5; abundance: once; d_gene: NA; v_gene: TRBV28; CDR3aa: CASSAGTLGRQPQHF; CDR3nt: TGTGCCAGCAGTGCCGGGACCCTTGGTCGGCAGCCCCAGCATTTT
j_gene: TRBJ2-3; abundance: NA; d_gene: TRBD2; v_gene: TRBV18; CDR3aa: CASSPTSGSGGTDTQYF; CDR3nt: TGTGCCAGCTCACCCACTAGCGGGAGCGGGGGCACAGATACGCAGTATTTT
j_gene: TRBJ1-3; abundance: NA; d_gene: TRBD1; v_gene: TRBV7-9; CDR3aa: CASSFGTGDSGNTIYF; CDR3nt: TGTGCCAGCAGCTTTGGGACAGGGGATTCTGGAAACACCATATATTTT
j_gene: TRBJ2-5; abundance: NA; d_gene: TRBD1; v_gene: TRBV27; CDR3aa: CASSTNLGTAKETQYF; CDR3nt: TGTGCCAGCAGCACCAACCTAGGGACAGCTAAAGAGACCCAGTACTTC
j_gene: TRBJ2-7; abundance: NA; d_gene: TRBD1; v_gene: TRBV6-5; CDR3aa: CASSSYRGREGTGHF; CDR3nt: TGTGCCAGCAGTTCCTACAGGGGGCGGGAAGGTACGGGACACTTC
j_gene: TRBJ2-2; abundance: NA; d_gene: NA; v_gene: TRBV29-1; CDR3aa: CSVEGRNTGELFF; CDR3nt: TGCAGCGTTGAAGGGAGGAACACCGGGGAGCTGTTTTTT
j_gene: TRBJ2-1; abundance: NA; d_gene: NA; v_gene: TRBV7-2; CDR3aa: CASSLVFNEQFF; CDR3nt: TGTGCCAGCAGCTTAGTTTTTAATGAGCAGTTCTTC
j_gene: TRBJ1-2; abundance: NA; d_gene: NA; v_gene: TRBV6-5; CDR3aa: CASSYQTGHGYTF; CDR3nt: TGTGCCAGCAGTTACCAAACCGGGCATGGCTACACCTTC
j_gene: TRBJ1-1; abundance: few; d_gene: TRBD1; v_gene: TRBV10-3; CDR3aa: CAIGDRGTEAFF; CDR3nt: TGTGCCATCGGGGACAGAGGGACTGAAGCTTTCTTT
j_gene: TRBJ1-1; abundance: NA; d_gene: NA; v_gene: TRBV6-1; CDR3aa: CASSEARGGVVGAFF; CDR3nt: TGTGCCAGCAGTGAAGCCCGAGGGGGGGTCGTGGGAGCTTTCTTT
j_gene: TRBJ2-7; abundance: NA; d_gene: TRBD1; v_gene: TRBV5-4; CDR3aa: CASSLAGTGAYEQYF; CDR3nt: TGTGCCAGCAGCTTGGCCGGGACAGGAGCCTACGAGCAGTACTTC
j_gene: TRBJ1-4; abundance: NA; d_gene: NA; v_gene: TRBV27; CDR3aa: CASRRTERLGKLFF; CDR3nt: TGTGCCAGCAGGCGGACCGAACGGCTAGGAAAACTGTTTTTT
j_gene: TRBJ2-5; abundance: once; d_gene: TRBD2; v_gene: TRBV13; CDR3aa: CASSSPGLAGEGETQYF; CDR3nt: TGTGCCAGCAGCTCACCGGGACTAGCGGGAGAGGGAGAGACCCAGTACTTC